This T cell receptor beta chain was sequenced in a study of blood T cell repertoires in COVID-19. This CDR3 is 13 amino acids long. Per germline, CDR1 MNHEY and CDR2 SVGAGI. The ends were cut back, 0 bases at V and 6 bases at J, with 5 bases in the middle. Assay: immunoSEQ multiplex PCR; the TCRdb copy retains only in-frame clones and omits some. Among about 80,000 clones listed, over 75% were seen once. The chain has TRBV6-5 and TRBJ2-2; no clear D. The sequence derives from a human donor in a cohort sampled during active COVID-19. Sequencing used peripheral blood. The CDR3 region is CASSYSSPGELFF. The CDR3, as DNA: TGTGCCAGCAGTTACTCGAGTCCCGGGGAGCTGTTTTTT.